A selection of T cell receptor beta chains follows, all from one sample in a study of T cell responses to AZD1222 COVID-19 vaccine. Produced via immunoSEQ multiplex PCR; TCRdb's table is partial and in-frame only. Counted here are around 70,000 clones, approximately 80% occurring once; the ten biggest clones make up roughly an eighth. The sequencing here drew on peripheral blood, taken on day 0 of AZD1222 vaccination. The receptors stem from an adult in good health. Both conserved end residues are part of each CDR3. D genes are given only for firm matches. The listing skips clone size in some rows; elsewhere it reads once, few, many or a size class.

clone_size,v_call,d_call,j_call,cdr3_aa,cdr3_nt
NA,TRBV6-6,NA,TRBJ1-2,CASSYSETYYGYTF,TGTGCCAGCAGTTACTCGGAAACATATTATGGCTACACCTTC
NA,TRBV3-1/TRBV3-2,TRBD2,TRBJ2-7,CASSPPLQRGEQYF,TGTGCCAGCAGCCCACCCTTGCAGCGGGGCGAGCAGTACTTC
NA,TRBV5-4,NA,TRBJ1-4,CASSSGGRREKLFF,TGTGCCAGCAGCTCGGGGGGCAGGAGAGAAAAACTGTTTTTT
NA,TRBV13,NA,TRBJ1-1,CASSLGGTRDTEAFF,TGTGCCAGCAGCTTGGGCGGGACAAGGGACACTGAAGCTTTCTTT
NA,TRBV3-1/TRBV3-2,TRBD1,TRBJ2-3,CASSVTSGGQGGTDTQYF,TGTGCCAGCAGCGTCACCTCCGGGGGACAGGGAGGCACAGATACGCAGTATTTT
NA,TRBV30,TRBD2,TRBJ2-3,CAWSTAGGATDTQYF,TGTGCCTGGAGTACCGCGGGGGGTGCCACAGATACGCAGTATTTT
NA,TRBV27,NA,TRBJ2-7,CASRSHRGPSYEQYF,TGTGCCAGCAGATCCCACCGGGGACCAAGCTACGAGCAGTATTTC
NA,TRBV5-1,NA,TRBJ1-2,CASSLGGDRSYGYTF,TGCGCCAGCAGCTTGGGGGGCGACAGGAGTTATGGCTACACCTTC
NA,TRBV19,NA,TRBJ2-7,CASRGGAGYYEQYF,TGTGCCAGTAGGGGGGGGGCCGGCTACTACGAGCAGTACTTC
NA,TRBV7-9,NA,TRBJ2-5,CASSLTSRDGKAETQYF,TGTGCCAGCAGCCTGACCTCCCGGGATGGGAAGGCGGAGACCCAGTACTTC
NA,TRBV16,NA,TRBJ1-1,CASSQAGATEAFF,TGTGCCAGCAGCCAAGCAGGGGCCACTGAAGCTTTCTTT
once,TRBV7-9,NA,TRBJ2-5,CASSLIQETQYF,TGTGCCAGCAGCTTAATCCAAGAGACCCAGTACTTC
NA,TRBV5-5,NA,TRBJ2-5,CASSALRDPGVTQYF,TGTGCCAGCAGCGCACTCCGGGACCCGGGGGTGACCCAGTACTTC
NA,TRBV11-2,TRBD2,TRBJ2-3,CASSSGLAGGTDTQYF,TGTGCCAGCAGCTCGGGACTAGCGGGGGGAACAGATACGCAGTATTTT
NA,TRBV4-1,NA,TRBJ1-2,CASSLTYLSRRQGYTF,TGCGCCAGCAGCCTCACCTATTTGAGCAGACGGCAAGGCTACACCTTC
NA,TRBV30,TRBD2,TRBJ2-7,CAWRPLAGAFYEQYF,TGTGCCTGGAGGCCACTAGCGGGGGCCTTCTACGAGCAGTACTTC
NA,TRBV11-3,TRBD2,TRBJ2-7,CASSSRTSGGAREQYF,TGTGCCAGCAGCTCCCGGACTAGCGGGGGGGCTCGGGAGCAGTACTTC
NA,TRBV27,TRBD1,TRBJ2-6,CASSTRGTDPYAGANVLTF,TGTGCCAGCAGTACCCGAGGGACAGATCCTTACGCTGGGGCCAACGTCCTGACTTTC
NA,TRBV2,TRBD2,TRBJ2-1,CASSELAGGRNEQFF,TGTGCCAGCAGTGAACTAGCGGGGGGTCGGAATGAGCAGTTCTTC
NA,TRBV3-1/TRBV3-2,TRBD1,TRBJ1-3,CASSLQGAKGYRNTIYF,TGTGCCAGCAGCCTACAGGGGGCGAAGGGTTACAGAAACACCATATATTTT
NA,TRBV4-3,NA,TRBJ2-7,CASSQGRVGEQYF,TGCGCCAGCAGCCAAGGACGAGTTGGTGAGCAGTACTTC
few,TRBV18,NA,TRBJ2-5,CASSLGKQETQYF,TGTGCCAGCTCACTTGGCAAGCAAGAGACCCAGTACTTC
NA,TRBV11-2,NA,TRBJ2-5,CASSLGSGVETQYF,TGTGCCAGCAGCTTAGGGTCTGGGGTAGAGACCCAGTACTTC
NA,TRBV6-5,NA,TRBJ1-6,CASAREVGSPLHF,TGTGCCAGCGCTAGAGAAGTAGGGTCACCCCTCCACTTT
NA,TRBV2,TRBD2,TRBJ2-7,CASRSVAGGPDSYEQYF,TGTGCCAGCAGGAGCGTAGCGGGGGGGCCGGACTCCTACGAGCAGTACTTC
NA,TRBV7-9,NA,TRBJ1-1,CASSRERRNTEAFF,TGTGCCAGCAGCCGTGAACGGAGGAACACTGAAGCTTTCTTT
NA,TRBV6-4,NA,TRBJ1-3,CASSSRRNSGNTIYF,TGTGCCAGCAGCTCCCGGAGAAACTCTGGAAACACCATATATTTT
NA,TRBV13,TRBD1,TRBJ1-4,CASSSQGADEKLFF,TGTGCCAGCAGCTCGCAGGGGGCTGACGAAAAACTGTTTTTT